This entry is about one T cell receptor (beta chain). The repertoire was sequenced with immunoSEQ multiplex PCR; TCRdb's copy has only in-frame clones and lacks some. The top ten hold more than 12% of the sample, which has 220,000 or so clones, approximately 88% seen once. This entry comes from a study of cytomegalovirus exposure and HLA in healthy donors. Germline trimming cut 0 bases from V and 4 bases from J; bases unmatched to any gene: 2. The CDR3 is made up of 15 amino acids. In germline, CDR1 is SGHDT, CDR2 YYEEEE. This sequence originates from a woman in her 30s in good health and CMV-seropositive. What was sequenced was PBMCs. V gene TRBV5-6 combines with J gene TRBJ1-5, with TRBD1 matching 9 bases. CDR3 in amino acids: CASSLGQGGNQPQHF. DNA of the CDR3: TGTGCCAGCAGCTTGGGACAGGGGGGTAATCAGCCCCAGCATTTT.